This paragraph covers one T cell receptor beta chain sequence. The antigen it binds to is not known. One base away there is no much larger clone; base qualities are not given. These data originate in a study of blood T cell repertoires in COVID-19 (dated by TCRdb to the early 2020s). For the study in its entirety: Samples from collaborators originated in the United States, Italy and Spain and spanned both the acute and convalescent phases of COVID-19. A freely available public database, intended as a resource for researchers studying the immune response to SARS-CoV-2, is where the repertoires were released. Where available, HLA class I and class II types were obtained from metadata supplied by the sample provider rather than from assay-based typing. The sample metadata nearly always contained a de-identified subject ID, COVID-19 status, age in years and sex. Samples were obtained from the ongoing ImmuneRACE study (first 160 participants) and from some 1,200 subjects provided by 6 global collaborators. The material from the prospective study consisted of cDNA or gDNA derived from T cells, B-cell-depleted T cells, or PBMCs. Deeply sampled blood TCRbeta repertoires from subjects exposed to, actively infected with, or recovered from COVID-19 were included in the dataset.

The immunoSEQ Assay, a bias-controlled multiplex PCR, was used to amplify TCRbeta CDR3 regions from genomic DNA. For the original study's pipeline: The number of nucleated cells in each sample was estimated from the amplification of reference gene primers within the assay. To quantify the absolute abundance of each unique TCRbeta CDR3 rearrangement, sequence reads were collapsed and filtered. For each sample, productive Simpson clonality was calculated as the square root of Simpson's diversity index across productive rearrangements. This immuneACCESS table, as held by TCRdb, lists in-frame sequences with V and J called but not all clones. Of the missing ones, under half trace to an unresolved V gene in checked studies; the others have no known cause. The V and J calls and clone size are taken from that table; D and trimming were inferred from the DNA. Present in this sample are fewer than 450,000 clones, approximately 90% of which were seen just once. Less than 3.5% of the sample goes to the ten largest clones.

Samples from volunteer blood donors who had recovered from COVID-19 were contributed by a second Seattle source. Whole blood was collected in K2EDTA tubes by collaborating institutions according to the institutions' own protocols. For TCRbeta analysis, collaborators shipped samples as frozen whole blood, isolated PBMCs, or DNA extracted from either of those sample types. Unmatched junction bases come to 4, with V trimmed by 4 bases and J by 0 bases. From cysteine to phenylalanine, the CDR3 is 17 amino acids long. The only DNA kept is the CDR3, 51 bases in frame from the first base. CDR1 and CDR2, looked up from the germline V gene (reference sequence), are LGHDT and YNNKEL. Broad study findings and their caveats: How much clinical and demographic metadata was included differed by source and by participant, and the metadata was provided uncurated.

The sequence joins TRBV3-1 (or the pseudogene TRBV3-2) to TRBJ2-3, with 13 bases matching TRBD2. This TCR derives from a woman between 18 and 29 years old who had recovered from COVID-19. Source material: peripheral blood. The DNA sequence is TGTGCCAGCAGCCCGCGACTAGCGGGAGGCAGCACAGATACGCAGTATTTT. Its protein is CASSPRLAGGSTDTQYF.